This TCR beta chain originates from a study of preoperative IRX-2 immunotherapy in early breast cancer. CDR1 is SGHNT and CDR2 is YENEEA in the germline V gene. This CDR3 has 18 residues. V dropped 0 bases and J dropped 2; count of bases not matched to a gene: 6. Clones were read by immunoSEQ multiplex PCR, and TCRdb kept only the in-frame ones, dropping some. The sample contains tens of thousands of clones, approximately 80% of which appear only once. Sample treatment: preoperative locoregional IRX-2 cytokine immunotherapy. Samples came from a phase Ib trial of preoperative locoregional IRX-2 cytokine immunotherapy.

V is TRBV11-3 and J is TRBJ2-3; 12 nucleotides align to TRBD2. Collection took place from a patient treated with IRX-2 immunotherapy. This receptor was obtained from a human donor with breast cancer. The CDR3 DNA reads TGTGCCAGCAGCTTAGAACTAGCGGGGGGCCCCCCCACAGATACGCAGTATTTT. It encodes CASSLELAGGPPTDTQYF.